Sequencing of this TCR beta chain was carried out in a study of blood T cell repertoires in COVID-19. Assay used: immunoSEQ multiplex PCR; TCRdb lists only in-frame clones, some missing. Of 400,000 or so clones listed, approximately 90% are singletons. The CDR3 has 17 amino acids. With 4 bases clipped from V and 3 bases from J, the junction kept 9 bases outside the gene matches. Germline lookup yields CDR1 SGHRS and CDR2 YFSETQ. The V and J genes are TRBV5-1 and TRBJ2-7, with 14 positions matching TRBD2. The source is a man younger than 35 with COVID-19, enrolled during active disease. Specimen: peripheral blood. CDR3: CASSRGTGTSGSYEQYF. Written as DNA, the CDR3 is TGCGCCAGCAGCCGGGGAACCGGGACTAGCGGGAGCTACGAGCAGTACTTC.